This passage covers 3 T cell receptor beta chains from one sample sequenced in a study of cytomegalovirus exposure and HLA in healthy donors. With 60 Vbeta and 13 Jbeta primers, the PCR was carried out. Measured with immunoSEQ multiplex PCR; TCRdb has only the in-frame clones, and not every one. The sample holds roughly 120,000 clones; over 80% are singletons and the top ten take more than 0.2%. The material sequenced was PBMCs. These receptors came from a middle-aged man in good health and CMV-seronegative.

V is TRBV29-1 and J is TRBJ2-7; 8 bases are a match to TRBD1. In germline, CDR1 is SQVTM, CDR2 ANQGSEA. CDR3 size: 13 residues. Trimming at V came to 5 bases and at J to 1 base, leaving 4 bases not matched to a gene. The CDR3 protein is CSVNDRGSYEQYF. The CDR3 region has the DNA TGCAGCGTTAACGACAGGGGATCCTACGAGCAGTACTTC.

The J gene is TRBJ2-3, the V gene TRBV5-1; 7 nucleotides align to TRBD2. V lost 4 bases and J lost 6; bases outside the gene matches: 11. The CDR3 is 15 residues long. CDR1 is SGHRS, CDR2 YFSETQ, per germline. The CDR3 loop reads CASSLAVPGRDTQYF. In nucleotides, the CDR3 is TGCGCCAGCAGCCTAGCAGTCCCCGGGAGGGATACGCAGTATTTT.

The CDR3 sequence is CASSKPPTGGAVGNEQFF. In DNA, the CDR3 is TGTGCCAGCAGCAAACCCCCAACGGGCGGGGCCGTGGGCAATGAGCAGTTCTTC. The rearrangement joins TRBV21-1 to TRBJ2-1; the DNA was not compared with TRBD2, the D call given in the table. TRBV21-1 is a recognized pseudogene. This CDR3 comprises 18 residues.